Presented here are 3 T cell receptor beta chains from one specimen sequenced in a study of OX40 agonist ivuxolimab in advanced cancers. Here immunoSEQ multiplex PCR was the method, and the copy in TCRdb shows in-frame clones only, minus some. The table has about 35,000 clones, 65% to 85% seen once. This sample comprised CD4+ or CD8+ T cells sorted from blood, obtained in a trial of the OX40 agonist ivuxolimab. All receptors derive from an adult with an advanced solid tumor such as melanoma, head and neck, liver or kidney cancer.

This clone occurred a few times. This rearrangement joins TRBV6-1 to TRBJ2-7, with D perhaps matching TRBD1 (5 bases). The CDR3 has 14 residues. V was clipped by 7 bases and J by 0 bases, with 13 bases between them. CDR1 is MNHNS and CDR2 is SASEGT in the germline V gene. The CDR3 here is CASTLGPSSYEQYF. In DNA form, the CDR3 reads TGTGCCAGCACTTTGGGGCCTAGCTCCTACGAGCAGTACTTC.

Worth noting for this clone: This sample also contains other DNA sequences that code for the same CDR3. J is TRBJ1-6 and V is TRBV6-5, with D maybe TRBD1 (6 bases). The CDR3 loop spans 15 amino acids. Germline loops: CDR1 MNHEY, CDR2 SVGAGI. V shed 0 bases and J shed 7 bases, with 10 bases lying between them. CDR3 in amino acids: CASSYSNRVNSPLHF. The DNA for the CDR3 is TGTGCCAGCAGTTACTCGAACAGGGTGAATTCACCCCTCCACTTT.

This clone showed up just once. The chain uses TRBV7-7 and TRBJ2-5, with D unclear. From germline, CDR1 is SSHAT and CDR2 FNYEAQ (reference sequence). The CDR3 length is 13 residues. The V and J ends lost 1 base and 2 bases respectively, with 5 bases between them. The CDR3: CASSLVGQETQYF. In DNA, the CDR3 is TGTGCCAGCAGCTTAGTGGGTCAAGAGACCCAGTACTTC.